This is a list of T cell receptor beta chains from one sample in a study of blood T cells in healthy people across ages. Each CDR3 protein is one row after TCRdb ran MiXCR on the 5' RACE reads. The repertoire holds approximately 700,000 distinct CDR3 sequences, with 32% as singletons. Source material: blood. The receptor source for this set is a woman of 80 years or more in good health. Both conserved end residues are part of each CDR3. Only part of the rows carry a size: once, few, many, or a class if the clone is expanded.

abundance: .
j_gene: TRBJ2-7
v_gene: TRBV11-2
CDR3aa: CSSSLGQGHDEQYF

abundance: .
j_gene: TRBJ1-1
v_gene: TRBV19
CDR3aa: CASSIDGPSPEAFF

abundance: many
j_gene: TRBJ2-1
v_gene: TRBV18
CDR3aa: CASSPLDREGEQFF

abundance: once
j_gene: TRBJ2-5
v_gene: TRBV29-1
CDR3aa: CSVGDSPQEAQYF

abundance: .
j_gene: TRBJ2-5
v_gene: TRBV5-4
CDR3aa: CASSSLTSGRSVETQYF

abundance: .
j_gene: TRBJ1-1
v_gene: TRBV20-1
CDR3aa: CGASPRAEDTEAFF

abundance: .
j_gene: .
v_gene: TRBV7-2
CDR3aa: CASSFGRAYNEQYF

abundance: .
j_gene: TRBJ2-2
v_gene: TRBV9
CDR3aa: CASSTRDLTGELFF

abundance: few
j_gene: TRBJ1-1
v_gene: TRBV7-2
CDR3aa: CASSLDAGVNGFF

abundance: many
j_gene: TRBJ1-2
v_gene: TRBV7-2
CDR3aa: CASSLEHYGYTF

abundance: many
j_gene: TRBJ2-6
v_gene: TRBV29-1
CDR3aa: CSARTQGSGANVLTF

abundance: .
j_gene: TRBJ2-6
v_gene: TRBV7-2
CDR3aa: CASSLGADLWGANVLTF

abundance: .
j_gene: TRBJ2-1
v_gene: TRBV12-3/TRBV12-4
CDR3aa: CASSPRVAGGQSHEQFF

abundance: .
j_gene: TRBJ2-3
v_gene: TRBV7-3
CDR3aa: CASSPEGLAVNTQYF

abundance: many
j_gene: TRBJ1-6
v_gene: TRBV20-1
CDR3aa: CSARDHKGPVRNSPLHF

abundance: many
j_gene: TRBJ2-3
v_gene: TRBV2
CDR3aa: CASNRDFTDTQYF

abundance: many
j_gene: TRBJ2-7
v_gene: TRBV14
CDR3aa: CASSQSRDRGTNEQYF

abundance: .
j_gene: TRBJ1-4
v_gene: TRBV5-5
CDR3aa: CASRTQTHNEKLFF

abundance: .
j_gene: TRBJ2-5
v_gene: TRBV6-5
CDR3aa: CASSTGPWGEQYF

abundance: many
j_gene: TRBJ2-1
v_gene: TRBV10-3
CDR3aa: CAISERGSPGEQFF

abundance: many
j_gene: TRBJ1-5
v_gene: TRBV24-1
CDR3aa: CATSDYTGIQPQHF

abundance: many
j_gene: TRBJ2-5
v_gene: TRBV12-3/TRBV12-4
CDR3aa: CASSLVLAGGPGETQYF

abundance: many
j_gene: TRBJ2-7
v_gene: TRBV20-1
CDR3aa: CSARDRGGGWNEQYF

abundance: many
j_gene: TRBJ2-7
v_gene: TRBV7-9
CDR3aa: CASSYGTGTGGNEQYF

abundance: many
j_gene: TRBJ2-3
v_gene: TRBV12-3/TRBV12-4
CDR3aa: CASRTSGTGQGDTQYF

abundance: .
j_gene: TRBJ1-1
v_gene: TRBV6-5
CDR3aa: CASSNPRTGIRDTEAFF

abundance: many
j_gene: TRBJ2-4
v_gene: TRBV12-3/TRBV12-4
CDR3aa: CASTGDRGIAKNIQYF

abundance: many
j_gene: TRBJ1-5
v_gene: TRBV7-2
CDR3aa: CASSLEAALSNQPQHF

abundance: many
j_gene: TRBJ2-7
v_gene: TRBV29-1
CDR3aa: CSVDRGKGSYEQYF

abundance: many
j_gene: TRBJ1-1
v_gene: TRBV25-1
CDR3aa: CASSETANTEAFF

abundance: .
j_gene: TRBJ1-1
v_gene: TRBV20-1
CDR3aa: CSAIVLGGTEAFF

abundance: many
j_gene: TRBJ2-3
v_gene: TRBV6-1
CDR3aa: CASSEGPFTDTQYF

abundance: many
j_gene: TRBJ2-7
v_gene: TRBV3-1
CDR3aa: CASSQTTNEQYF

abundance: many
j_gene: TRBJ2-1
v_gene: TRBV7-3
CDR3aa: CASSLTAGRSYNEQFF

abundance: many
j_gene: TRBJ1-2
v_gene: TRBV5-1
CDR3aa: CASSLEEGANYGYTF

abundance: .
j_gene: TRBJ2-1
v_gene: TRBV5-1
CDR3aa: CASTTGGGNEQFF

abundance: few
j_gene: TRBJ1-6
v_gene: TRBV12-5
CDR3aa: CASGWGSSYNSPLHF

abundance: many
j_gene: TRBJ2-7
v_gene: TRBV27
CDR3aa: CASSGYYQQGNEQYF

abundance: many
j_gene: TRBJ2-7
v_gene: TRBV20-1
CDR3aa: CSASMDYEQYF

abundance: many
j_gene: TRBJ2-3
v_gene: TRBV20-1
CDR3aa: CSARDPGQSSTDTQYF

abundance: many
j_gene: TRBJ2-1
v_gene: TRBV11-2
CDR3aa: CASSTLGVSKDEQFF

abundance: .
j_gene: TRBJ1-5
v_gene: TRBV20-1
CDR3aa: CSGRGAQPNQPQHF

abundance: many
j_gene: TRBJ2-4
v_gene: TRBV20-1
CDR3aa: CSASRDIQYF

abundance: few
j_gene: TRBJ1-2
v_gene: TRBV6-1
CDR3aa: CASRYRPPSYGYTF

abundance: .
j_gene: TRBJ1-1
v_gene: TRBV7-2
CDR3aa: CASSYGRGMNTEAFF

abundance: many
j_gene: TRBJ2-7
v_gene: TRBV5-1
CDR3aa: CAWLGRFYEQYF